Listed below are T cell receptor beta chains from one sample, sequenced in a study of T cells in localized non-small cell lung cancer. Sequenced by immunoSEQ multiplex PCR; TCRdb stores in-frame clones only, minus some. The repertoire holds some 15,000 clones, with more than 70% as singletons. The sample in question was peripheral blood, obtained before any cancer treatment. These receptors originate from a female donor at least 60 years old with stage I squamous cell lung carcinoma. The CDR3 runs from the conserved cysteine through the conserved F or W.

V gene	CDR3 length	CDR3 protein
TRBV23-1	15	CASSQLDNGFYGYTF
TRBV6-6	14	CASSYGGRRSGYTF
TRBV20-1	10	CSATNTEAFF
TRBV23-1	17	CASSQLNHGFSYNEQFF
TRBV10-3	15	CAISEFGEEVETQYF
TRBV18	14	CASSPSGQVLGQYF
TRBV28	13	CASSFDRGRSHTF
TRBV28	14	CASTTGSAGNTIYF
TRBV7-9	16	CASSLGAGFYTGELFF
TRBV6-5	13	CAIQGTSNYGYTF
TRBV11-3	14	CASSLFPSGQRQYF
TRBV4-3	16	CASSPSLASGYNEQFF
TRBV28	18	CASSFLMTSGMVKNEQYF
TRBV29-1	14	CSVGDSANTGELFF
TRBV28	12	CASSLPWDEQFF
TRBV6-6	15	CASSIQAGAHSPLHF
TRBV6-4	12	CASSEEGREQYF
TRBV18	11	CASSTQETQYF
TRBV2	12	CASSGGSTEAFF
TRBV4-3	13	CASSQGRLYGYTF
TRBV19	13	CASKGTGAYEQYF
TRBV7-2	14	CASSLVGRNYGYTF
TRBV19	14	CATNRRVGEDTQYF
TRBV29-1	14	CSVLAGGRTDTQYF
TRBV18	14	CASSPPTSPDTQYF
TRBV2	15	CASSEGQGYNEKLFF
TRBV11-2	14	CASSLAGGGYEQYF
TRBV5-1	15	CASTAVTGSSYEQYF
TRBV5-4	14	CASSLRPGPEPQHF
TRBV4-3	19	CASSQDGVEAGDLSYEQYF
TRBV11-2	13	CASSLSRQTEAFF
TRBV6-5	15	CASSYSFTRTYEQYF
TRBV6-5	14	CASSESGGLYEQYF
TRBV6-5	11	CASSLGYGYTF
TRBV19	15	CASSIVRGPLYEQYF
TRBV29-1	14	CSVLQGMSSYEQYF
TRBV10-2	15	CASTPQGSLHQPQHF
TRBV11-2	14	CASSFDPHTNTQYF
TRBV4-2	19	CASSQELSLSGAYNSPLHF
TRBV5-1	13	CASSPGTGNGYTF
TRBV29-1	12	CSVSIYTDTQYF